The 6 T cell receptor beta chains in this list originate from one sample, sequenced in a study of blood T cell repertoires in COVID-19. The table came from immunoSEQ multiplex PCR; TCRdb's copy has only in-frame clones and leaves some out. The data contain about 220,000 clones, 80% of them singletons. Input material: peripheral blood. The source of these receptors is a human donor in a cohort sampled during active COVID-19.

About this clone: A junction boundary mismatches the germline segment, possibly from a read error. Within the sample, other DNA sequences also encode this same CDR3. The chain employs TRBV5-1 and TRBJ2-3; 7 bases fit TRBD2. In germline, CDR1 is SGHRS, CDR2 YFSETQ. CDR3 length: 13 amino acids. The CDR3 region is CASREGSTDTQYF. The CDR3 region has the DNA TGCGCGAGCAGGGAGGGGAGCACAGATACGCAGTATTTT.

For the CDR3, the DNA is TGTGCCAGCAGCCCCGGGACAGCGAATTCACCCCTCCACTTT. Its protein product is CASSPGTANSPLHF. The chain carries TRBV27 and TRBJ1-6; the match to TRBD1 covers 7 bases. J lost 7 bases, V lost 6 bases, and 6 bases had no gene match. Germline CDR1 and CDR2: MNHEY and SMNVEV (reference sequence). The CDR3 consists of 14 residues.

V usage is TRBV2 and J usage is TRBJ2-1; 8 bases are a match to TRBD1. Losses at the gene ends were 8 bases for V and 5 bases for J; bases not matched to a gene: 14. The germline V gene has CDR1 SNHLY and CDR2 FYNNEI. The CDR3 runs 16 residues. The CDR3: CASQAAGGYRDNEQFF. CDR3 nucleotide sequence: TGTGCCAGCCAGGCGGCAGGGGGCTACAGGGACAATGAGCAGTTCTTC. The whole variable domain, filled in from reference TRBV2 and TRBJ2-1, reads EPEVTQTPSHQVTQMGQEVILRCVPISNHLYFYWYRQILGQKVEFLVSFYNNEISEKSEIFDDQFSVERPDGSNFTLKIRSTKLEDSAMYFCASQAAGGYRDNEQFFGPGTRLTVL.

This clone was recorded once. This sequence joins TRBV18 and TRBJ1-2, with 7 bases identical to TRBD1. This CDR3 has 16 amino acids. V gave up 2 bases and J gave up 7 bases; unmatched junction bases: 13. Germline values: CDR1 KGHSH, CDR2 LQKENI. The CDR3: CASSPSSDRESGGYTF. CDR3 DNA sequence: TGTGCCAGCTCACCATCCTCCGACAGGGAATCGGGTGGCTACACCTTC.

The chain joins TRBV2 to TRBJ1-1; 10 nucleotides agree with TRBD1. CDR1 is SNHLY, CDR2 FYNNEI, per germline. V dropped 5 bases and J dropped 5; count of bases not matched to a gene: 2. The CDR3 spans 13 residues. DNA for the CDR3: TGTGCCAGCAGTAGGGACAGGGGTACTGAAGCTTTCTTT. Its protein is CASSRDRGTEAFF.

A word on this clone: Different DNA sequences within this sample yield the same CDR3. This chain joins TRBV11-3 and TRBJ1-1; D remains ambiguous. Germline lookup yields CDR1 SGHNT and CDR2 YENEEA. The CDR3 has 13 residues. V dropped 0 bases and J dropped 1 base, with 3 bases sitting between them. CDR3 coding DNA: TGTGCCAGCAGCTTAGACAGGAACACTGAAGCTTTCTTT. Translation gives CASSLDRNTEAFF.